This record covers a single T cell receptor beta chain. The target antigen is unknown. Random hexamers served to reverse transcribe about 0.5 to 1 ug RNA. Across 54 Vbeta and 13 Jbeta, TCR beta CDR3 was amplified with immunoSEQ multiplex PCR. TCRdb re-called the immunoSEQ multiplex PCR reads with MiXCR, one entry per CDR3 protein. The sample contains under 250,000 distinct CDR3 sequences, 93% of which appear only once. The study sequenced TCR beta in blood CD8+ and CD4+ T cells. Isolation of CD8+ and CD4+ T cells was performed negatively, whereas enrichment of TEMRA cells was done by FACS. The data derive from a study of CD8 T cells in Susac syndrome. Study outcomes and limitations: Individuals included in the TCR sequencing and HLA analysis were acknowledged by the study to be relatively few in number.

Germline CDR1 and CDR2: SQVTM and ANQGSEA. Deletions cut 6 bases from V and 8 bases from J, with 17 bases between. The CDR3 has 14 amino acids. The sequence was obtained from a human donor with multiple sclerosis. The rearrangement links TRBV29-1 to TRBJ1-6; TRBD1 might be the D (6 bases). Sequencing was done on a sample of CD4+ T cells from PBMCs. CDR3 loop: CSVTPRGADSPLHF. The DNA of the CDR3 is TGCAGCGTCACCCCGAGGGGGGCGGATTCACCCCTCCACTTT.